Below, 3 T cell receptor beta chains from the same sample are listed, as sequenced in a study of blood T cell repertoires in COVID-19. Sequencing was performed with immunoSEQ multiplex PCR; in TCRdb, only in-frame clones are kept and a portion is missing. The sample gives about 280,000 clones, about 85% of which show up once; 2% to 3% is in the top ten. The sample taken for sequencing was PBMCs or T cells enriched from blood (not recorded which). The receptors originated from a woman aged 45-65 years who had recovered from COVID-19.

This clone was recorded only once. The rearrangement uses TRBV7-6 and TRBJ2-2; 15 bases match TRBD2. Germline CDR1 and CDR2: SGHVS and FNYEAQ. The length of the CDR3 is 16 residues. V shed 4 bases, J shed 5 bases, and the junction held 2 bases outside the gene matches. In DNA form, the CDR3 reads TGTGCCAGCAGCTCCGGACTAGCGGGAGGGACCGGGGAGCTGTTTTTT. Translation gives CASSSGLAGGTGELFF.

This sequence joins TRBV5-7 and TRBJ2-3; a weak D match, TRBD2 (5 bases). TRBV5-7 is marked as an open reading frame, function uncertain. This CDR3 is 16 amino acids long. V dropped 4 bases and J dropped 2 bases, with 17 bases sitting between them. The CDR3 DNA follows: TGTGCCAGCAGCCCGGGATGCGAGCACAACACAGATACGCAGTATTTT. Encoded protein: CASSPGCEHNTDTQYF.

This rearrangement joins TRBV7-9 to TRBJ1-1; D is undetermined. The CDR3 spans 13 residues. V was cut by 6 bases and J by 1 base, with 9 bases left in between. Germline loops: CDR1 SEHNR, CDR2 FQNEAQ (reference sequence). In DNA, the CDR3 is TGTGCCAGCAGATTCGGGGAGAACACTGAAGCTTTCTTT. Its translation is CASRFGENTEAFF.